Described below is a single TCR beta chain sequence and its context. This CDR3 is built from 15 residues. The germline V gene encodes CDR1 MNHEY and CDR2 SVGAGI. V lost 4 bases and J lost 0, with 13 bases in between. The record originates from a study of T cell responses to AZD1222 COVID-19 vaccine. Clones were sequenced by immunoSEQ multiplex PCR, and TCRdb holds only the in-frame ones, with some missing. Among 150,000 or so clones listed, approximately 89% were seen once. The chain recombines TRBV6-5 with TRBJ2-7, with TRBD2 as a possible D gene (6 bases). This specimen was peripheral blood, taken on day 0 of AZD1222 vaccination. This sequence was found in an adult in good health. In DNA, the CDR3 is TGTGCCAGCAGTTTGGAGGGCTGGAGCTCCTACGAGCAGTACTTC. Translated: CASSLEGWSSYEQYF.